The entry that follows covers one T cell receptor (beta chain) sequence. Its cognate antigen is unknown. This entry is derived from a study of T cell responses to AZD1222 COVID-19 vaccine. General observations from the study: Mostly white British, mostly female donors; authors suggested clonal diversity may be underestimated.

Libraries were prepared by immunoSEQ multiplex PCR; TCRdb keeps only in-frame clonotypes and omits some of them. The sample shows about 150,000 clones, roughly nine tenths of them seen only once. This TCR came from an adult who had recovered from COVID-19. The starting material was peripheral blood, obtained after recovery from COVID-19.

The CDR3 is CASSPVAGGLTDTQYF. CDR3 coding DNA: TGTGCCAGCTCTCCTGTAGCGGGGGGGCTGACAGATACGCAGTATTTT. This chain uses TRBV18 with TRBJ2-3; TRBD2 matches at 11 bases. Germline CDR1 and CDR2: KGHSH and LQKENI. CDR3 length: 16 amino acids. The V segment lost 6 bases and the J segment 3 bases; nucleotides outside the gene matches: 8.